These 22 T cell receptor beta chains came from one sample sequenced in a study of shared clonotypes between healthy human individuals. TCRdb keeps only in-frame clones here, not all; method: immunoSEQ multiplex PCR. Here the sample spans over 1.4 million clones, approximately 96% being singletons. The sample consisted of naive CD4+ T cells sorted from blood. Subset denoted: CD45RA+ positively selected. These receptors all stem from a young man in good health.

In this sample, this clone turned up once. The chain has TRBV27 and TRBJ2-7; possibly TRBD1 or TRBD2 for D (5 bases each). Germline V CDR1 and CDR2: MNHEY, SMNVEV (reference sequence). Trimming cost V 8 bases and J 2 bases, with 13 bases left between them. The CDR3 totals 13 residues. In DNA, the CDR3 is TGTGCCAGCGCCCGGGACCTTACCTACGAGCAGTACTTC. This codes for CASARDLTYEQYF.

The gene calls are TRBV7-9 and TRBJ2-1, with D perhaps TRBD1 or TRBD2 (5 bases each). V was cut by 4 bases and J by 16 bases, with 14 bases left in between. The CDR3 is 11 residues long. The V gene's germline CDR1 is SEHNR and CDR2 FQNEAQ (reference sequence). CDR3 loop: CASSSGPGKFF. Written as DNA, the CDR3 is TGTGCCAGCAGCTCGGGACCGGGAAAATTCTTC.

This clone has only one observation. The chain recombines TRBV5-6 with TRBJ1-2; D is unresolved. V was trimmed by 7 bases and J by 3 bases, leaving 13 bases between them. CDR1 is SGHDT and CDR2 is YYEEEE in the germline V gene. The CDR3 totals 13 residues. CDR3 in amino acids: CASGEFLDYGYTF. The DNA of the CDR3 is TGTGCCAGCGGGGAATTCTTGGACTATGGCTACACCTTC.

The rearrangement joins TRBV5-8 to TRBJ2-5, with 7 nucleotides matching TRBD2. After removal of 2 bases from V and 1 base from J, the junction contained 14 bases not matched to a gene. The CDR3 totals 18 residues. From germline, CDR1 is SGHTS and CDR2 YDEGEE. The CDR3 nucleotides are TGTGCCAGCAGCTTTGGGAGAGGGAGGGCCCGGCCCCAAGAGACCCAGTACTTC. Protein: CASSFGRGRARPQETQYF.

The chain combines TRBV15 with TRBJ2-2, with a tentative D call TRBD2 (6 bases). Germline V lookup: CDR1 LNHNV, CDR2 YYDKDF (reference sequence). V lost 0 bases, J lost 3 bases, and 8 bases lay in between. The CDR3 runs to 15 residues. The CDR3 spells CATSRDSGDTGELFF. CDR3 in DNA: TGTGCCACCAGCAGAGACTCGGGAGACACCGGGGAGCTGTTTTTT.

This chain uses TRBV7-2 with TRBJ1-2; TRBD1 matches 7 bases. Unmatched junction bases numbered 4, after V lost 3 bases and J lost 3 bases. The CDR3 is made up of 14 amino acids. Germline V gives CDR1 SGHTA, CDR2 FQGNSA. In DNA, the CDR3 is TGTGCCAGCAGCTTTAAGGGGGCGGACTATGGCTACACCTTC. As protein: CASSFKGADYGYTF.

This chain links TRBV27 with TRBJ2-1; 8 positions match TRBD1. CDR3 length: 16 amino acids. Germline loops: CDR1 MNHEY, CDR2 SMNVEV (reference sequence). Trimming cost V 2 bases and J 6 bases; bases outside gene matches: 9. The CDR3 region is CASSLQGATPFNEQFF. The DNA of the CDR3 is TGTGCCAGCAGTTTACAGGGGGCTACCCCCTTCAATGAGCAGTTCTTC.

This clone is a singleton in its sample. V is TRBV19 and J is TRBJ1-5; 8 bases agree with TRBD1. CDR3 length: 15 amino acids. Germline CDR1 and CDR2: LNHDA and SQIVND (reference sequence). J was trimmed by 1 base and V by 5 bases; bases with no gene match: 4. DNA for the CDR3: TGTGCCAGTAGTGAGCGACAGGGGAGCAATCAGCCCCAGCATTTT. It encodes CASSERQGSNQPQHF.

The J gene is TRBJ2-2, the V gene TRBV19; the D call may be TRBD1 or TRBD2 (5 bases each). V gave up 11 bases and J gave up 2 bases, with 12 bases separating them. Germline CDR1 is LNHDA and CDR2 is SQIVND (reference sequence). The length of the CDR3 is 13 residues. The CDR3 protein is CASPGPNTGELFF. For the CDR3, the DNA is TGTGCCTCCCCGGGACCAAACACCGGGGAGCTGTTTTTT.

This chain joins TRBV7-6 and TRBJ1-4; D remains unclear. V was trimmed by 5 bases and J by 8 bases, leaving 15 bases between them. The CDR3 is made up of 14 amino acids. Germline V lookup: CDR1 SGHVS, CDR2 FNYEAQ. The CDR3 coding sequence is TGTGCCAGCAGCCCTACTACGGGATCCGAAAAACTGTTTTTT. Translating it yields CASSPTTGSEKLFF. The full variable domain, completed using reference TRBV7-6 and TRBJ1-4, is GAGVSQSPRYKVTKRGQDVALRCDPISGHVSLYWYRQALGQGPEFLTYFNYEAQQDKSGLPNDRFSAERPEGSISTLTIQRTEQRDSAMYRCASSPTTGSEKLFFGSGTQLSVL.

This rearrangement joins TRBV9 to TRBJ2-2; the D call may be TRBD1 or TRBD2 (5 bases each). The CDR3 runs to 17 residues. V was trimmed by 0 bases and J by 10 bases, leaving 22 bases between them. CDR1 is SGDLS and CDR2 is YYNGEE in the germline V gene. The CDR3 protein is CASSVDEGTRKGVELFF. The CDR3 DNA follows: TGTGCCAGCAGCGTAGATGAGGGGACCAGGAAGGGTGTGGAGCTGTTTTTT.

The V gene is TRBV21-1, the J gene TRBJ2-3. TRBV21-1 is noted as a pseudogene. The CDR3 is made up of 17 amino acids. This CDR3 is CASSKEVGSNSTDTQYF. CDR3 nucleotides: TGTGCCAGCAGCAAAGAGGTAGGCTCTAATTCCACAGATACGCAGTATTTT.

The chain has TRBV6-5 and TRBJ2-7; the match to TRBD1 covers 9 bases. The V and J ends lost 7 bases and 2 bases, in that order; junction bases with no gene match: 9. CDR3 length: 15 residues. From germline, CDR1 is MNHEY and CDR2 SVGAGI. This CDR3 is CASNEGTGLPYEQYF. Here the CDR3 DNA reads TGTGCCAGCAACGAAGGGACAGGGCTCCCCTACGAGCAGTACTTC.

V usage is TRBV30 and J usage is TRBJ1-2, with D tentatively TRBD1 (5 bases). Germline V CDR1 and CDR2: GTSNPN, SVGIG (reference sequence). The CDR3 spans 11 residues. V gave up 1 base and J gave up 7 bases, with 7 bases separating them. CDR3 amino acids: CAWSGGPGYTF. The CDR3 nucleotides are TGTGCCTGGAGTGGGGGACCTGGCTACACCTTC.

This chain links TRBV5-4 with TRBJ2-7, with TRBD1 matching 10 bases. This CDR3 spans 15 amino acids. After removal of 4 bases from V and 3 bases from J, the junction contained 7 bases not matched to a gene. Germline V gives CDR1 SGHNT, CDR2 YYREEE (reference sequence). As DNA, the CDR3 is TGTGCCAGCAGCGGCCAGCGGGACAGGGGCTACGAGCAGTACTTC. It codes for CASSGQRDRGYEQYF. Looking up the rest from reference TRBV5-4 and TRBJ2-7 gives the full variable domain: ETGVTQSPTHLIKTRGQQVTLRCSSQSGHNTVSWYQQALGQGPQFIFQYYREEENGRGNFPPRFSGLQFPNYSSELNVNALELDDSALYLCASSGQRDRGYEQYFGPGTRLTVT.

V usage is TRBV27 and J usage is TRBJ2-7; 11 bases align to TRBD2. This CDR3 is built from 15 residues. After removal of 10 bases from V and 1 base from J, the junction contained 9 bases not matched to a gene. Germline values: CDR1 MNHEY, CDR2 SMNVEV (reference sequence). Written as DNA, the CDR3 is TGTGCCACCATTAGCGGGAGGGAGGGATCCTACGAGCAGTACTTC. Translation: CATISGREGSYEQYF.

In nucleotides, the CDR3 is TGTGCCAGCAGTCCGGGAACCCAGACCGCCGAGACCCAGTACTTC. It encodes CASSPGTQTAETQYF. V is TRBV6-5 and J is TRBJ2-5; D is perhaps TRBD2 (5 bases). This CDR3 spans 15 amino acids. Germline CDR1 MNHEY, CDR2 SVGAGI. Trimming shortened V by 5 bases and J by 5 bases, and 18 bases separated the two germline ends.

J is TRBJ2-3 and V is TRBV15; 11 positions match TRBD2. The CDR3 totals 16 residues. The junction had 0 bases not matched to a gene; V was cut back by 0 bases and J by 1 base. Germline V gives CDR1 LNHNV, CDR2 YYDKDF (reference sequence). The CDR3 DNA sequence: TGTGCCACCAGCAGAGAGGGACTAGCGGGCACAGATACGCAGTATTTT. It translates to CATSREGLAGTDTQYF. The variable domain in full, completed from reference TRBV15 and TRBJ2-3, reads DAMVIQNPRYQVTQFGKPVTLSCSQTLNHNVMYWYQQKSSQAPKLLFHYYDKDFNNEADTPDNFQSRRPNTSFCFLDIRSPGLGDTAMYLCATSREGLAGTDTQYFGPGTRLTVL.

The rearrangement links TRBV9 to TRBJ2-1; D perhaps matches TRBD1 (5 bases). Trimming cost V 2 bases and J 9 bases, with 21 bases left between them. Per germline, CDR1 SGDLS and CDR2 YYNGEE. The CDR3 totals 16 residues. The CDR3 DNA follows: TGTGCCAGCAGCGTCCTAATGGGGCCCCCGCCCGGTGAGCAGTTCTTC. It specifies CASSVLMGPPPGEQFF.

The gene calls are TRBV5-1 and TRBJ2-5, with D perhaps TRBD1 or TRBD2 (5 bases each). V was pared by 4 bases and J by 9 bases, with 16 bases between. The CDR3 length is 13 residues. CDR1 SGHRS and CDR2 YFSETQ come from the germline V gene. The CDR3 loop is CASSHLLEGPQYF. The DNA for the CDR3 is TGCGCCAGCAGCCACCTCCTAGAGGGGCCCCAGTACTTC.

The rearrangement joins TRBV7-2 to TRBJ1-3; D is ambiguous. V gave up 1 base and J gave up 1 base, with 14 bases separating them. CDR1 is SGHTA and CDR2 is FQGNSA in the germline V gene. The length of the CDR3 is 17 residues. CDR3 nucleotides: TGTGCCAGCAGCTTAGAGGGCAGGTTACTTTCTGGAAACACCATATATTTT. As protein: CASSLEGRLLSGNTIYF.

The gene calls are TRBV28 and TRBJ1-4; the D is unclear. With 3 bases removed from V and 3 bases from J, the gap between germline ends came to 8 bases. The germline CDR1 and CDR2 sequences are MDHEN and SYDVKM. This CDR3 contains 14 residues. The CDR3 spells CASSLAGSNEKLFF. The CDR3 nucleotides are TGTGCCAGCAGTTTGGCCGGGTCTAATGAAAAACTGTTTTTT.